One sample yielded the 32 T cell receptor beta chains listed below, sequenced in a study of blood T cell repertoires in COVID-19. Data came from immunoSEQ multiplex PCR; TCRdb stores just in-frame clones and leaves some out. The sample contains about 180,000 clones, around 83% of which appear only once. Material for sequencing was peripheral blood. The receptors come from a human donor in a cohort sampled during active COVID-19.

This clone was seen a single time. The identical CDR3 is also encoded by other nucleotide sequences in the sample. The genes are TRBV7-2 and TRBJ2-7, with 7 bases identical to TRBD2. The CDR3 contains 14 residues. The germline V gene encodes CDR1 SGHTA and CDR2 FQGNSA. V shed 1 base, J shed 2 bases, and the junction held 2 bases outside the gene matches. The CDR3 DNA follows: TGTGCCAGCAGCTTAGTTCGGGGGGCCTACGAGCAGTACTTC. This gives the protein CASSLVRGAYEQYF.

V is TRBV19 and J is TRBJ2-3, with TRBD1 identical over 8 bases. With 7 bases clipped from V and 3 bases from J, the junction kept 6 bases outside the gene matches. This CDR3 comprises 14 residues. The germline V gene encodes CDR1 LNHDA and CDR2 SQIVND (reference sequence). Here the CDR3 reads CASTTGQGTDTQYF. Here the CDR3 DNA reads TGTGCCAGTACCACAGGACAGGGAACAGATACGCAGTATTTT.

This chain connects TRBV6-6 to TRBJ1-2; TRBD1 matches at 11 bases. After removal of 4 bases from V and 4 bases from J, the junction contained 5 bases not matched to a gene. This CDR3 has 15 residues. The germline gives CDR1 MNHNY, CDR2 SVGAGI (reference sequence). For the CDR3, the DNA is TGTGCCAGCAGTTTCGGGACAGGGGGAACCTATGGCTACACCTTC. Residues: CASSFGTGGTYGYTF.

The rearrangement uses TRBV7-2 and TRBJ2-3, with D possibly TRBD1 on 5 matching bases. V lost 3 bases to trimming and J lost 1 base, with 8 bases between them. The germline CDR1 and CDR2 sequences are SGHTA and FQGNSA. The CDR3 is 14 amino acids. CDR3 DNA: TGTGCCAGCAGCTTTGCGACAGGCACAGATACGCAGTATTTT. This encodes CASSFATGTDTQYF. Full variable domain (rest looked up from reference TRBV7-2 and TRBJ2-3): GAGVSQSPSNKVTEKGKDVELRCDPISGHTALYWYRQSLGQGLEFLIYFQGNSAPDKSGLPSDRFSAERTGGSVSTLTIQRTQQEDSAVYLCASSFATGTDTQYFGPGTRLTVL.

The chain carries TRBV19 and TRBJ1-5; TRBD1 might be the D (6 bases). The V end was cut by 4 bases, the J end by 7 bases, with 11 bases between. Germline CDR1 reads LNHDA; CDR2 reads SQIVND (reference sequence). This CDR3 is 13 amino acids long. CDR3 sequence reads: CASSKQGGQPQHF. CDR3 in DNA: TGTGCCAGTAGTAAACAGGGAGGGCAGCCCCAGCATTTT.

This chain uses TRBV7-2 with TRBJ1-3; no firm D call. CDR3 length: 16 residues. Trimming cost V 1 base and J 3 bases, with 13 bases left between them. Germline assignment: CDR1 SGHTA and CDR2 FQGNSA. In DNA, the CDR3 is TGTGCCAGCAGCTTAGGGGGAGTACGGCATGGAAACACCATATATTTT. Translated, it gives CASSLGGVRHGNTIYF.

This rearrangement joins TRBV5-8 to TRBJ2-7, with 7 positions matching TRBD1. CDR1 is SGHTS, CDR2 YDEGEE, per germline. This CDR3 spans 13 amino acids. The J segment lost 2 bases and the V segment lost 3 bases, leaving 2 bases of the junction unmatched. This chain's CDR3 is CASSYRGPYEQYF. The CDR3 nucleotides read TGTGCCAGCAGCTACAGGGGTCCCTACGAGCAGTACTTC. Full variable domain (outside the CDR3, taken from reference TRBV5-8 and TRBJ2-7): EAGVTQSPTHLIKTRGQQATLRCSPISGHTSVYWYQQALGLGLQFLLWYDEGEERNRGNFPPRFSGRQFPNYSSELNVNALELEDSALYLCASSYRGPYEQYFGPGTRLTVT.

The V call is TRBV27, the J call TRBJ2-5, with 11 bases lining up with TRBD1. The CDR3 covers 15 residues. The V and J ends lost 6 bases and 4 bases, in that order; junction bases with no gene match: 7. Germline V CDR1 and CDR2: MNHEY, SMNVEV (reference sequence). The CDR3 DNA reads TGTGCCAGCAGCCACCGGGACAGGGGGAGAGAGACCCAGTACTTC. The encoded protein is CASSHRDRGRETQYF.

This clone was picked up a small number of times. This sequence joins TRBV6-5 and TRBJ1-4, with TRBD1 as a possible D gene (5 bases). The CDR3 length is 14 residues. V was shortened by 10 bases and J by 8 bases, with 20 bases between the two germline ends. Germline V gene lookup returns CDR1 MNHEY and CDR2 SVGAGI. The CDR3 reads CATRRGGREEKLFF. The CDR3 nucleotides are TGTGCCACCCGCCGGGGGGGACGGGAGGAAAAACTGTTTTTT.

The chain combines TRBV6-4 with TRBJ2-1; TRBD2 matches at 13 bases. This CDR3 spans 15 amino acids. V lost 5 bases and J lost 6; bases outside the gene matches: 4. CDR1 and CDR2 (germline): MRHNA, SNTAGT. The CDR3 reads CASSPTSGGANEQFF. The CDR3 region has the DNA TGTGCCAGCAGTCCTACTAGCGGGGGGGCCAATGAGCAGTTCTTC.

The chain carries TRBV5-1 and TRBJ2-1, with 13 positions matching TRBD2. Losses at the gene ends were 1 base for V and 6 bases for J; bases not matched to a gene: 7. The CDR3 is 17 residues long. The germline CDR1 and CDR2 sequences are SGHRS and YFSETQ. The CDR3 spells CASSLSMWTSGSNEQFF. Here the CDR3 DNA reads TGCGCCAGCAGCTTGAGCATGTGGACTAGCGGGAGCAATGAGCAGTTCTTC.

The CDR3 loop reads CASSQGGLARSSYEQYF. The CDR3 region has the DNA TGTGCCAGCAGCCAAGGGGGACTAGCGCGTAGCTCCTACGAGCAGTACTTC. V gene TRBV3-1 (or the pseudogene TRBV3-2) combines with J gene TRBJ2-7, with 10 bases fitting TRBD2. V lost 1 base to trimming and J lost 0 bases; unmatched junction nucleotides: 6. The CDR3 totals 17 residues. The germline V gene encodes CDR1 LGHDT and CDR2 YNNKEL (reference sequence).

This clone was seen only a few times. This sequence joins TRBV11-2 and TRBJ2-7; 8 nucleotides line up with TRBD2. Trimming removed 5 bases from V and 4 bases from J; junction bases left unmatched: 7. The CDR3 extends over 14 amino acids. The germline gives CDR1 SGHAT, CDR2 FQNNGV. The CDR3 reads CASSPAGEGYEQYF. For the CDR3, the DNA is TGTGCCAGCAGCCCAGCGGGGGAAGGGTACGAGCAGTACTTC.

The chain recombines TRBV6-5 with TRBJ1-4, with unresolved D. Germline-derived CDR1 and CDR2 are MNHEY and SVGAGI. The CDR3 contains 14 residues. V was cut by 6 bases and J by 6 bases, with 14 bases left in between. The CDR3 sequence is CASRPGDTYEKLFF. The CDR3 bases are TGTGCCAGCAGACCCGGTGACACTTATGAAAAACTGTTTTTT.

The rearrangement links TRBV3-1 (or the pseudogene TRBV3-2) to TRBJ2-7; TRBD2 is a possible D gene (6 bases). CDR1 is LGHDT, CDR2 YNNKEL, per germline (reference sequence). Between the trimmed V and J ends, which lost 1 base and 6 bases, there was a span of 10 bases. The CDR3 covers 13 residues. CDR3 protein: CASSQAQGGEQYF. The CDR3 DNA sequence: TGTGCCAGCAGCCAAGCTCAGGGAGGCGAGCAGTACTTC.

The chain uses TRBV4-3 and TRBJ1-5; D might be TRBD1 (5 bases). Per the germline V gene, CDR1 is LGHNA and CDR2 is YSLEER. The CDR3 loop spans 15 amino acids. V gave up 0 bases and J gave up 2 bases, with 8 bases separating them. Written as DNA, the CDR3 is TGCGCCAGCAGCCAAGACTGGGGGGGCAATCAGCCCCAGCATTTT. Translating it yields CASSQDWGGNQPQHF.

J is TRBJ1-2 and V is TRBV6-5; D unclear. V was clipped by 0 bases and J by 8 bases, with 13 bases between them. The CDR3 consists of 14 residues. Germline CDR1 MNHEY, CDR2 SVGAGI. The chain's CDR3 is CASSYSNLNRGYTF. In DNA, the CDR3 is TGTGCCAGCAGTTACTCGAACTTGAATCGGGGCTACACCTTC.

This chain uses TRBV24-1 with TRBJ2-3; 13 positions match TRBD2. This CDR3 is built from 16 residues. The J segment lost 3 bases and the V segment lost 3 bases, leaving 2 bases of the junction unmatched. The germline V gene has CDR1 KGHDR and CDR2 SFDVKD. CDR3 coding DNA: TGTGCCACCAGTGATCCGGGACTAGCGGGAACAGATACGCAGTATTTT. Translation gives CATSDPGLAGTDTQYF.

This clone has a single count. The CDR3 region is CASSLGQGLGGNTEAFF. For the CDR3, the DNA is TGTGCCAGCAGCTTAGGGCAGGGCTTGGGGGGGAACACTGAAGCTTTCTTT. V usage is TRBV13 and J usage is TRBJ1-1, with TRBD1 as a possible D gene (5 bases). The CDR3 is 17 residues long. Looked up from germline, CDR1 is PRHDT and CDR2 is FYEKMQ (reference sequence). The ends were cut back, 0 bases at V and 1 base at J, with 15 bases in the middle.

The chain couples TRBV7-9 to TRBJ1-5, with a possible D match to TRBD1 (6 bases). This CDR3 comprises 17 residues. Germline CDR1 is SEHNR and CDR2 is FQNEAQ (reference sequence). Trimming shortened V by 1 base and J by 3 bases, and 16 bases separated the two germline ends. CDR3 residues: CASSLGLGRGNNQPQHF. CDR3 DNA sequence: TGTGCCAGCAGCTTAGGGTTAGGCAGGGGAAACAATCAGCCCCAGCATTTT.

CDR3 amino acids: CATSGGTYNEQFF. CDR3 DNA: TGCGCCACCTCAGGGGGGACCTACAATGAGCAGTTCTTC. This sequence joins TRBV5-1 and TRBJ2-1, with D perhaps TRBD1 (7 bases). Germline CDR1 reads SGHRS; CDR2 reads YFSETQ. Trimming pared 9 bases from V and 2 bases from J, leaving 12 bases between. This CDR3 is 13 amino acids long. The entire variable domain, with the rest obtained from reference TRBV5-1 and TRBJ2-1, is as follows: KAGVTQTPRYLIKTRGQQVTLSCSPISGHRSVSWYQQTPGQGLQFLFEYFSETQRNKGNFPGRFSGRQFSNSRSEMNVSTLELGDSALYLCATSGGTYNEQFFGPGTRLTVL.

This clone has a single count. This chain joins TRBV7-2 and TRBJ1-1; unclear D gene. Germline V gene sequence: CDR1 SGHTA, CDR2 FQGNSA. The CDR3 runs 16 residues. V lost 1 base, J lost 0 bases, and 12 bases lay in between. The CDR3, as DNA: TGTGCCAGCAGCTTAGGGCCCGTCTTTATGAACACTGAAGCTTTCTTT. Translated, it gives CASSLGPVFMNTEAFF.

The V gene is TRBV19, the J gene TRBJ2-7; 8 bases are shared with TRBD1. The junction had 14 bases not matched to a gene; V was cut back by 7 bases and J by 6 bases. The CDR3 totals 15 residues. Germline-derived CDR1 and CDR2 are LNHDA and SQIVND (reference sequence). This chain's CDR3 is CASTPSRRGQGEQYF. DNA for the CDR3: TGTGCCAGTACTCCTTCTCGCAGGGGGCAGGGCGAGCAGTACTTC.

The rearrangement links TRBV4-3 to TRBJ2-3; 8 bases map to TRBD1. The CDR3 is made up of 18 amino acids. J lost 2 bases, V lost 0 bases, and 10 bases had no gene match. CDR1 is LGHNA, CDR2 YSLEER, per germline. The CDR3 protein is CASSQDLIRTGTTDTQYF. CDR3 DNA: TGCGCCAGCAGCCAAGATCTGATAAGGACAGGGACCACAGATACGCAGTATTTT.

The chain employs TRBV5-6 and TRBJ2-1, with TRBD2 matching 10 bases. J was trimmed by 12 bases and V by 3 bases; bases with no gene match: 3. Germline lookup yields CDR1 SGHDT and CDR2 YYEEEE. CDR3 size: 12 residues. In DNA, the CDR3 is TGTGCCAGCAGCTGGACTAGCGGAGGGCAGTTCTTC. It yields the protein CASSWTSGGQFF.

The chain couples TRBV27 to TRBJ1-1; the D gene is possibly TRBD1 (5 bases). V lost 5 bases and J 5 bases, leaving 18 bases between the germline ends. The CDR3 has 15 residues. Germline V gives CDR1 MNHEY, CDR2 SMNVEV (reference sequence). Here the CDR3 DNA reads TGTGCCAGCAGTCCCCAGGCGGGGCGGTGGACTGAAGCTTTCTTT. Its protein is CASSPQAGRWTEAFF.

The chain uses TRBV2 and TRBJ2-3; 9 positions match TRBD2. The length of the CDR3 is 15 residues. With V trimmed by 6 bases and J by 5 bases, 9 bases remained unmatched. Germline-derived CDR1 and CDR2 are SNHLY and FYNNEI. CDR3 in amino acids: CASRIAGVRLDTQYF. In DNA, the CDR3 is TGTGCCAGCAGAATAGCGGGAGTGCGTTTAGATACGCAGTATTTT. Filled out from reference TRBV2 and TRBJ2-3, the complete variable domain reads EPEVTQTPSHQVTQMGQEVILRCVPISNHLYFYWYRQILGQKVEFLVSFYNNEISEKSEIFDDQFSVERPDGSNFTLKIRSTKLEDSAMYFCASRIAGVRLDTQYFGPGTRLTVL.

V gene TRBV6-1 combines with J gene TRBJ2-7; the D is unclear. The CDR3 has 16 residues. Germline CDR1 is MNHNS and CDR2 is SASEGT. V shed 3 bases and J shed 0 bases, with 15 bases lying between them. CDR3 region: CASSDHRNSRSYEQYF. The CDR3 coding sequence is TGTGCCAGCAGTGACCACCGAAACAGTCGCTCCTACGAGCAGTACTTC.

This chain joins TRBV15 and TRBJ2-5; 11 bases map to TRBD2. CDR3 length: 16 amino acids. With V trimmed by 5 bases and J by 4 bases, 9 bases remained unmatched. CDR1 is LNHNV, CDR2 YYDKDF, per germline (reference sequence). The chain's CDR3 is CATSPAVAGGRETQYF. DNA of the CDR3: TGTGCCACCAGCCCGGCAGTAGCGGGGGGGCGAGAGACCCAGTACTTC.

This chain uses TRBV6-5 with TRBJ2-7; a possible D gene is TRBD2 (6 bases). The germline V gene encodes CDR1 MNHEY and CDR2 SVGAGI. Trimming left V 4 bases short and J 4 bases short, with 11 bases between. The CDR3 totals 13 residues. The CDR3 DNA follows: TGTGCCAGCAGTTTGGCGGGATATTACGAGCAGTACTTC. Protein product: CASSLAGYYEQYF.

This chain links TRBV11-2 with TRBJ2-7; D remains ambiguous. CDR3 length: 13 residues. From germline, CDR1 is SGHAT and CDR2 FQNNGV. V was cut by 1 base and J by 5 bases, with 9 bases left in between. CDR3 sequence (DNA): TGTGCCAGCAGCTTAGCTATGGGCCACGAGCAGTACTTC. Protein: CASSLAMGHEQYF.

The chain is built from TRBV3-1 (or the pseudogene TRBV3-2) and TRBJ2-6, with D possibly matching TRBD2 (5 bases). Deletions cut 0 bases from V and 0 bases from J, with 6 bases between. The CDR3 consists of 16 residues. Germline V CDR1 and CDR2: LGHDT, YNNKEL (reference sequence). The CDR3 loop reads CASSQERDSGANVLTF. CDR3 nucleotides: TGTGCCAGCAGCCAAGAACGGGACTCTGGGGCCAACGTCCTGACTTTC.